The 28 T cell receptor beta chains below come from one sample, sequenced in a study of beta chain features in type 1 diabetes. The investigators reverse transcribed all of the isolated RNA, so they sequenced expressed TCRB transcripts. Method: immunoSEQ multiplex PCR; TCRdb's copy keeps in-frame clones and lacks some. The sample has just over 450,000 clones, approximately 28% seen once. Sequencing was carried out using naive CD4+ T cells from blood. All receptors derive from a man aged 18-30 years in good health.

The CDR3 is CASGDSTTNEKLFF. For the CDR3, the DNA is TGTGCCAGCGGGGACAGTACTACTAATGAAAAACTGTTTTTT. The J gene is TRBJ1-4, the V gene TRBV25-1, with 7 bases lining up with TRBD1. The V gene's germline CDR1 is MGHDK and CDR2 SYGVNS. Germline trimming cut 8 bases from V and 2 bases from J; bases unmatched to any gene: 5. This CDR3 spans 14 amino acids.

This chain joins TRBV7-9 and TRBJ2-7, with 13 bases fitting TRBD2. This CDR3 spans 18 amino acids. CDR1 is SEHNR and CDR2 is FQNEAQ in the germline V gene (reference sequence). V trimming: 5 bases; J trimming: 4 bases; junction bases outside the gene matches: 14. The CDR3 spells CASSPTSPLAGGPYEQYF. In nucleotides, the CDR3 is TGTGCCAGCAGCCCGACAAGTCCACTAGCGGGAGGGCCGTACGAGCAGTACTTC.

The chain employs TRBV7-2 and TRBJ2-3; D possibly corresponds to TRBD2 (6 bases). The germline gives CDR1 SGHTA, CDR2 FQGNSA. V was trimmed by 3 bases and J by 4 bases, leaving 14 bases between them. The CDR3 totals 15 residues. The CDR3 DNA follows: TGTGCCAGCAGCTTGTTAGCGGCCTCGGCAGATACGCAGTATTTT. This gives the protein CASSLLAASADTQYF.

The sample holds a few counts of this clone. This chain joins TRBV28 and TRBJ1-5; D not resolved. The V end was cut by 5 bases, the J end by 5 bases, with 10 bases between. The germline V gene has CDR1 MDHEN and CDR2 SYDVKM. This CDR3 contains 13 residues. CDR3 bases: TGTGCCAGCAGTACCGACAACCATCAGCCCCAGCATTTT. It translates to CASSTDNHQPQHF.

J is TRBJ2-3 and V is TRBV30; 7 bases line up with TRBD1. Germline V lookup: CDR1 GTSNPN, CDR2 SVGIG (reference sequence). The CDR3 length is 14 residues. Germline trimming cut 0 bases from V and 5 bases from J; bases unmatched to any gene: 5. The CDR3 region has the DNA TGTGCCTGGAGTGTAGGTAGGACAGGAGATACGCAGTATTTT. Translation: CAWSVGRTGDTQYF.

The CDR3 region has the DNA TGTGCCAGCAGCCTGGGACAGGGACCCTACGAGCAGTACTTC. Amino acid sequence: CASSLGQGPYEQYF. V usage is TRBV14 and J usage is TRBJ2-7, with 9 positions matching TRBD1. CDR1 is SGHDN, CDR2 FVKESK, per germline. Losses at the gene ends were 4 bases for V and 2 bases for J; bases not matched to a gene: 3. There are 14 residues in the CDR3.

This clone was observed a handful of times. This chain connects TRBV29-1 to TRBJ2-2; D not resolved. The germline CDR1 and CDR2 sequences are SQVTM and ANQGSEA. Trimming pared 5 bases from V and 7 bases from J, leaving 17 bases between. This CDR3 contains 14 residues. The CDR3 protein is CSVYGSALGGELFF. The CDR3 DNA reads TGCAGCGTTTATGGGTCAGCTTTGGGCGGGGAGCTGTTTTTT.

The chain links TRBV6-6 to TRBJ2-7; no definite D call. Germline lookup yields CDR1 MNHNY and CDR2 SVGAGI (reference sequence). The CDR3 runs 14 residues. V lost 0 bases, J lost 6 bases, and 12 bases lay in between. The CDR3 nucleotides read TGTGCCAGCAGTTACTCGACCCGTCGGGCCGAGCAGTACTTC. Its protein is CASSYSTRRAEQYF.

V is TRBV5-1 and J is TRBJ2-1; no clear D gene. V was cut by 1 base and J by 6 bases, with 8 bases left in between. This CDR3 is 13 amino acids long. Germline lookup yields CDR1 SGHRS and CDR2 YFSETQ. The DNA of the CDR3 is TGCGCCAGCAGCTTGATTGTAGTCAATGAGCAGTTCTTC. This gives the protein CASSLIVVNEQFF.

The rearrangement uses TRBV11-2 and TRBJ2-1; possibly TRBD2 for D (6 bases). The CDR3 runs 17 residues. V lost 6 bases, J lost 5 bases, and 23 bases lay in between. Germline V gene sequence: CDR1 SGHAT, CDR2 FQNNGV. CDR3 nucleotides: TGTGCCAGCAGGCTAAAGTTATTGGCGGGACTCAACAATGAGCAGTTCTTC. It specifies CASRLKLLAGLNNEQFF.

V usage is TRBV30 and J usage is TRBJ2-2, with D perhaps matching TRBD1 (6 bases). V was shortened by 5 bases and J by 0 bases, with 13 bases between the two germline ends. The CDR3 totals 15 residues. Germline assignment: CDR1 GTSNPN and CDR2 SVGIG (reference sequence). Here the CDR3 reads CAWARGGTNTGELFF. The DNA for the CDR3 is TGTGCCTGGGCCAGGGGCGGTACGAACACCGGGGAGCTGTTTTTT.

Regarding this clone: Other nucleotide sequences in the sample specify the same CDR3. V and J are TRBV29-1 and TRBJ2-1, with 7 positions matching TRBD2. V shed 3 bases and J 1 base; nucleotides not matched to a gene: 3. The CDR3 is made up of 14 amino acids. Germline V CDR1 and CDR2: SQVTM, ANQGSEA. DNA of the CDR3: TGCAGCGTTGAGGGGCGGGGGTCCTACAATGAGCAGTTCTTC. It yields the protein CSVEGRGSYNEQFF.

The V call is TRBV7-9, the J call TRBJ2-5, with D maybe TRBD1 (6 bases). The V end was cut by 0 bases, the J end by 5 bases, with 7 bases between. Germline V gene data show CDR1 as SEHNR and CDR2 as FQNEAQ (reference sequence). CDR3 size: 13 residues. The CDR3 sequence is CASSLAGAETQYF. The CDR3 DNA sequence: TGTGCCAGCAGCTTAGCGGGGGCCGAGACCCAGTACTTC.

V and J are TRBV2 and TRBJ2-7; the D is unclear. The CDR3 sequence is 11 residues long. The V gene lost 5 bases and the J gene lost 3 bases, with 5 bases spanning the gap. CDR1 is SNHLY, CDR2 FYNNEI, per germline. CDR3 bases: TGTGCCAGCAGTACATACTACGAGCAGTACTTC. Protein: CASSTYYEQYF. Combining the CDR3 with reference TRBV2 and TRBJ2-7 gives the whole variable domain EPEVTQTPSHQVTQMGQEVILRCVPISNHLYFYWYRQILGQKVEFLVSFYNNEISEKSEIFDDQFSVERPDGSNFTLKIRSTKLEDSAMYFCASSTYYEQYFGPGTRLTVT.

This clone was detected only a few times. The chain has TRBV6-1 and TRBJ2-2, with 8 bases that match TRBD1. The junction had 4 bases not matched to a gene; V was cut back by 6 bases and J by 1 base. The CDR3 is 15 residues long. Germline V CDR1 and CDR2: MNHNS, SASEGT. The CDR3: CASRRTGLNTGELFF. The CDR3, as DNA: TGTGCCAGCAGAAGGACAGGGCTGAACACCGGGGAGCTGTTTTTT.

In its sample, this clone was seen a few times. The chain is built from TRBV10-3 and TRBJ2-6, with D possibly TRBD2 on 7 matching bases. The CDR3 sequence is 15 residues long. CDR1 and CDR2 from the germline V gene are ENHRY and SYGVKD. Trimming cost V 7 bases and J 2 bases, with 12 bases left between them. The CDR3 nucleotides are TGTGCCATCACACGGGGGGCGACTGGGGCCAACGTCCTGACTTTC. Translation: CAITRGATGANVLTF.

This clone occurred a few times. V gene TRBV18 combines with J gene TRBJ2-3; 9 bases are a match to TRBD2. V shed 3 bases and J 3 bases; nucleotides not matched to a gene: 7. CDR1 is KGHSH, CDR2 LQKENI, per germline. The CDR3 is 16 amino acids. DNA for the CDR3: TGTGCCAGCTCACCTGGAGCGGGAGGCCCAACAGATACGCAGTATTTT. Residues: CASSPGAGGPTDTQYF.

The rearrangement joins TRBV30 to TRBJ1-5; D remains unclear. CDR3 length: 12 amino acids. CDR1 is GTSNPN, CDR2 SVGIG, per germline (reference sequence). Trimming shortened V by 1 base and J by 3 bases, and 4 bases separated the two germline ends. CDR3 DNA sequence: TGTGCCTGGAGTGATGCCAATCAGCCCCAGCATTTT. This encodes CAWSDANQPQHF. Looking up the rest from reference TRBV30 and TRBJ1-5 gives the full variable domain: SQTIHQWPATLVQPVGSPLSLECTVEGTSNPNLYWYRQAAGRGLQLLFYSVGIGQISSEVPQNLSASRPQDRQFILSSKKLLLSDSGFYLCAWSDANQPQHFGDGTRLSIL.

The chain combines TRBV28 with TRBJ2-5, with D perhaps TRBD1 or TRBD2 (6 bases each). The CDR3 loop spans 14 amino acids. Germline V CDR1 and CDR2: MDHEN, SYDVKM. Trimming cost V 3 bases and J 4 bases, with 12 bases left between them. The CDR3 DNA is TGTGCCAGCAGTTTGCCGGGGGCCCTAGAGACCCAGTACTTC. This codes for CASSLPGALETQYF.

As regards this clone: Other nucleotide sequences from this sample produce the same CDR3. The chain is built from TRBV29-1 and TRBJ2-5; D not certain. Looked up from germline, CDR1 is SQVTM and CDR2 is ANQGSEA. CDR3 size: 12 residues. The V end lost 4 bases, the J end lost 2 bases, and 8 bases lay between the germline ends. The CDR3 sequence: CSVGGGQETQYF. The CDR3 nucleotides are TGCAGCGTTGGAGGCGGACAAGAGACCCAGTACTTC.

This clone was observed a few times. The chain uses TRBV29-1 and TRBJ1-1; D call uncertain. The CDR3 extends over 8 amino acids. Germline V CDR1 and CDR2: SQVTM, ANQGSEA. The CDR3 sequence: CSCLRAFF. CDR3 coding DNA: TGCAGTTGTCTCCGGGCTTTCTTT.

The V gene is TRBV30, the J gene TRBJ2-1; 11 bases fit TRBD1. This CDR3 comprises 15 residues. With V trimmed by 3 bases and J by 7 bases, 8 bases remained unmatched. CDR1 and CDR2 (germline): GTSNPN, SVGIG (reference sequence). CDR3 amino acids: CAWSQGQGDVNEQFF. DNA of the CDR3: TGTGCCTGGAGCCAGGGACAGGGGGATGTAAATGAGCAGTTCTTC.

The V gene is TRBV6-6, the J gene TRBJ2-7; possibly TRBD1 for D (5 bases). The CDR3 contains 14 residues. Germline V gene lookup returns CDR1 MNHNY and CDR2 SVGAGI (reference sequence). The germline V and J ends were trimmed by 3 bases and 2 bases, with 11 bases remaining between them. The CDR3, as DNA: TGTGCCAGCAGTTATCCAGGGCGGCCCTACGAGCAGTACTTC. It yields the protein CASSYPGRPYEQYF.

The chain couples TRBV30 to TRBJ1-4; TRBD1 matches at 8 bases. J lost 8 bases, V lost 2 bases, and 13 bases had no gene match. The germline V gene has CDR1 GTSNPN and CDR2 SVGIG (reference sequence). The CDR3 contains 16 residues. The CDR3 DNA follows: TGTGCCTGGAGTTCTTGGGAAGGACAGGGAAGCGAAAAACTGTTTTTT. Residues: CAWSSWEGQGSEKLFF.

V and J are TRBV4-3 and TRBJ2-6, with a weak D call TRBD1 (6 bases). The CDR3 loop spans 18 amino acids. Germline V gene data show CDR1 as LGHNA and CDR2 as YSLEER. V was cut by 0 bases and J by 0 bases, with 12 bases left in between. The CDR3, as DNA: TGCGCCAGCAGCCAAGAGTCCCCAGGGGACTCTGGGGCCAACGTCCTGACTTTC. Residues: CASSQESPGDSGANVLTF.

This clone has only a few counts. The chain couples TRBV11-2 to TRBJ2-3; D call uncertain. Deletions cut 0 bases from V and 0 bases from J, with 4 bases between. The CDR3 has 14 residues. The germline V gene has CDR1 SGHAT and CDR2 FQNNGV. The CDR3 loop is CASSLEPSTDTQYF. CDR3 bases: TGTGCCAGCAGCTTAGAACCAAGCACAGATACGCAGTATTTT.

The J gene is TRBJ2-1, the V gene TRBV11-1; 9 bases are a match to TRBD1. Germline V lookup: CDR1 SGHAT, CDR2 FQDESV (reference sequence). The CDR3 contains 16 residues. V lost 5 bases to trimming and J lost 11 bases; unmatched junction nucleotides: 16. The CDR3: CASSQIGGQGLSKQFF. The CDR3 DNA sequence: TGTGCCAGCAGCCAAATCGGGGGACAGGGTTTATCTAAGCAGTTCTTC.

Written as DNA, the CDR3 is TGTGCCAGCAACTGGGGGTCTCCGGCGGATACGCAGTATTTT. It specifies CASNWGSPADTQYF. The rearrangement links TRBV6-1 to TRBJ2-3; D possibly uses TRBD1 or TRBD2 (5 bases each). Looked up from germline, CDR1 is MNHNS and CDR2 is SASEGT. Between the trimmed V and J ends, which lost 7 bases and 6 bases, there was a span of 17 bases. The CDR3 length is 14 residues.